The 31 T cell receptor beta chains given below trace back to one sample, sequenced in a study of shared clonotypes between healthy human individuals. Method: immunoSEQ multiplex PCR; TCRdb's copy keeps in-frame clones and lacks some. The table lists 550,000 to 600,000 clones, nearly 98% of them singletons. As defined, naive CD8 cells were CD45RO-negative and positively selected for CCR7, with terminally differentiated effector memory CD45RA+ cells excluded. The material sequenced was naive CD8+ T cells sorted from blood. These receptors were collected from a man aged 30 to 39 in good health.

CDR3 nucleotides: TGTGCCAGCAGTTCCAGGGCAAGGTCCGACGAGCAGTACTTC. Amino acid sequence: CASSSRARSDEQYF. The rearrangement links TRBV27 to TRBJ2-7; possible D gene TRBD1, 5 bases. Germline lookup yields CDR1 MNHEY and CDR2 SMNVEV (reference sequence). V was clipped by 4 bases and J by 5 bases, with 15 bases between them. This CDR3 is built from 14 residues.

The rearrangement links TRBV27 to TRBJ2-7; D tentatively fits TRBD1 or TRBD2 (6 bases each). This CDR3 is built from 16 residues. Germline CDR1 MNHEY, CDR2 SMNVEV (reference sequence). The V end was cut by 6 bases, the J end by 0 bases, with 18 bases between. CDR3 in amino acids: CASSLRGVTGSYEQYF. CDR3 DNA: TGTGCCAGCAGCCTAAGGGGGGTAACAGGCTCCTACGAGCAGTACTTC.

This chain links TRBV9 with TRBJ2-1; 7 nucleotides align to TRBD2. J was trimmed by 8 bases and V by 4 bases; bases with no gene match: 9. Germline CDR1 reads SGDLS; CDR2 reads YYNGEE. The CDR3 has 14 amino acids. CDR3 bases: TGTGCCAGCAGCTCCTCGGGAGGTCGCGATGAGCAGTTCTTC. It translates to CASSSSGGRDEQFF. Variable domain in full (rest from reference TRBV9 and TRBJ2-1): DSGVTQTPKHLITATGQRVTLRCSPRSGDLSVYWYQQSLDQGLQFLIQYYNGEERAKGNILERFSAQQFPDLHSELNLSSLELGDSALYFCASSSSGGRDEQFFGPGTRLTVL.

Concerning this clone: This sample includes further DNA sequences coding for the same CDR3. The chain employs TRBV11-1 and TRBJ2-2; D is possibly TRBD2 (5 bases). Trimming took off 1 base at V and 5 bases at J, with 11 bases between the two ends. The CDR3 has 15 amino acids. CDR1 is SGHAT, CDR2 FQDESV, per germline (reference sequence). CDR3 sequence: CASSLEGAVTGELFF. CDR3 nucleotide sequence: TGTGCCAGCAGCTTAGAGGGAGCCGTAACCGGGGAGCTGTTTTTT.

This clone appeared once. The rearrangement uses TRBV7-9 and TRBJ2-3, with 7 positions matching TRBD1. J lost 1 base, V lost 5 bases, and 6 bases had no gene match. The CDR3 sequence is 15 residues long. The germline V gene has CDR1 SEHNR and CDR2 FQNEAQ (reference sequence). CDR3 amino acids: CASSPQGRRTDTQYF. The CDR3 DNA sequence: TGTGCCAGCAGCCCACAGGGGCGCCGCACAGATACGCAGTATTTT. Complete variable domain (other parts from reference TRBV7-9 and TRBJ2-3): DTGVSQNPRHKITKRGQNVTFRCDPISEHNRLYWYRQTLGQGPEFLTYFQNEAQLEKSRLLSDRFSAERPKGSFSTLEIQRTEQGDSAMYLCASSPQGRRTDTQYFGPGTRLTVL.

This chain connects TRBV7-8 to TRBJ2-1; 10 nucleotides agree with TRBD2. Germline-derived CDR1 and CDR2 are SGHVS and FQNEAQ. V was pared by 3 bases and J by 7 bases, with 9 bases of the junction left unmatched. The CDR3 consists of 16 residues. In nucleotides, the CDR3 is TGTGCCAGCAGCTTCCCTAGCGGGAGCGCCCCAAATGAGCAGTTCTTC. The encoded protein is CASSFPSGSAPNEQFF.

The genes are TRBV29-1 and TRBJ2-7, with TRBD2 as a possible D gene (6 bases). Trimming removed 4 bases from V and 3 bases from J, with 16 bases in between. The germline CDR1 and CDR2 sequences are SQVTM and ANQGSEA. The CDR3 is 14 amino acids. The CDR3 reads CSVVLRGGHYEQYF. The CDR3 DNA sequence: TGCAGCGTTGTTCTGAGGGGAGGCCACTACGAGCAGTACTTC.

CDR3 DNA sequence: TGCAGCGTTGAGTTGGTGTACAATGAGCAGTTCTTC. Its translation is CSVELVYNEQFF. V gene TRBV29-1 combines with J gene TRBJ2-1; the D is unclear. The CDR3 has 12 residues. Germline V gene sequence: CDR1 SQVTM, CDR2 ANQGSEA. Trimming pared 3 bases from V and 4 bases from J, leaving 7 bases between.

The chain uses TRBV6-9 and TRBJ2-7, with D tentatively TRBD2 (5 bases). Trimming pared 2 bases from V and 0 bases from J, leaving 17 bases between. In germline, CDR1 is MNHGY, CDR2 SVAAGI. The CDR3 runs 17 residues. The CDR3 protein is CASSYLAGTKSSYEQYF. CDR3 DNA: TGTGCCAGCAGTTATCTAGCAGGAACCAAGAGCTCCTACGAGCAGTACTTC.

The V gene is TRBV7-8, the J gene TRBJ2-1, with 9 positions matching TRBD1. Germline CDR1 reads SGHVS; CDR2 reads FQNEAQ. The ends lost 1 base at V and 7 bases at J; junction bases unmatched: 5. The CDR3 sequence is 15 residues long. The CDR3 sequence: CASSLGGTGNNEQFF. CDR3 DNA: TGTGCCAGCAGCTTAGGGGGGACAGGGAATAATGAGCAGTTCTTC.

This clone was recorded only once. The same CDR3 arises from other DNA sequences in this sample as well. In DNA, the CDR3 is TGTGCCAGCAGCAAAGGACTAGCGGGAAACACCGGGGAGCTGTTTTTT. Translated, it gives CASSKGLAGNTGELFF. J is TRBJ2-2 and V is TRBV13, with 12 bases fitting TRBD2. This CDR3 is built from 16 residues. The V gene end was trimmed by 5 bases and the J gene end by 2 bases; junction bases not matched to a gene: 3. Germline V CDR1 and CDR2: PRHDT, FYEKMQ (reference sequence).

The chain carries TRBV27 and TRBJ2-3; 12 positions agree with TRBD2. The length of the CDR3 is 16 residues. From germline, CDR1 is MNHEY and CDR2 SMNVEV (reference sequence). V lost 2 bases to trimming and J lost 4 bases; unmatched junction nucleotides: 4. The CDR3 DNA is TGTGCCAGCAGTTTAGTCCTAGCGGGAGGGCCAGATACGCAGTATTTT. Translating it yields CASSLVLAGGPDTQYF.

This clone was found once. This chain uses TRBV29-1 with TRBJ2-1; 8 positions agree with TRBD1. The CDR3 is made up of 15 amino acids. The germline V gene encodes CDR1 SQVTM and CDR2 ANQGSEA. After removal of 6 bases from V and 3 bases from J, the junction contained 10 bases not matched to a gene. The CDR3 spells CSVLGSDRGYNEQFF. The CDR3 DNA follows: TGCAGCGTGCTAGGATCCGACAGGGGCTACAATGAGCAGTTCTTC.

CDR3 DNA: TGTGCCAGCAGCTTTGCGGTCGCCTACGAGCAGTACTTC. This sequence encodes CASSFAVAYEQYF. The J gene is TRBJ2-7, the V gene TRBV11-2; D is uncertain. The CDR3 runs to 13 residues. CDR1 and CDR2 (germline): SGHAT, FQNNGV. The V end was cut by 3 bases, the J end by 2 bases, with 8 bases between.

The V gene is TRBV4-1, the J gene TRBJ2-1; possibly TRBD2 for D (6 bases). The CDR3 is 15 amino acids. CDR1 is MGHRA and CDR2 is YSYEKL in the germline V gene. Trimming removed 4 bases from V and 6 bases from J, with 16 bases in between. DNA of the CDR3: TGCGCCAGCAGCCCCGTCGGGCTAGCGACCAATGAGCAGTTCTTC. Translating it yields CASSPVGLATNEQFF.

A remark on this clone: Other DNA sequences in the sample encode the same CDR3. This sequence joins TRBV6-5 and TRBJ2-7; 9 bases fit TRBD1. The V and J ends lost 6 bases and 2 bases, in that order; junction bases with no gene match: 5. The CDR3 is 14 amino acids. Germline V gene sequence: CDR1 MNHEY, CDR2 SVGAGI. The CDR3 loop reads CASSPGTGPYEQYF. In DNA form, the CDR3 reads TGTGCCAGCAGCCCCGGGACAGGGCCCTACGAGCAGTACTTC.

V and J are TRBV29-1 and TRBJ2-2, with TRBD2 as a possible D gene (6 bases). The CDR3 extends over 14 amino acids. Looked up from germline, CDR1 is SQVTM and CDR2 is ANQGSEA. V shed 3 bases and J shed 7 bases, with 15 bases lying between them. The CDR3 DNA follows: TGCAGCGTTGATTCCGGGAGAGTTGACGGGGAGCTGTTTTTT. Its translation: CSVDSGRVDGELFF.

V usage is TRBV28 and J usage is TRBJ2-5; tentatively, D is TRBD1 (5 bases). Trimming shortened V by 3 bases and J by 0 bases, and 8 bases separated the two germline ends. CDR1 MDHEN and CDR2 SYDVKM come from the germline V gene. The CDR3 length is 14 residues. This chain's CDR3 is CASSFDSNQETQYF. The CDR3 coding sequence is TGTGCCAGCAGTTTCGACAGCAACCAAGAGACCCAGTACTTC.

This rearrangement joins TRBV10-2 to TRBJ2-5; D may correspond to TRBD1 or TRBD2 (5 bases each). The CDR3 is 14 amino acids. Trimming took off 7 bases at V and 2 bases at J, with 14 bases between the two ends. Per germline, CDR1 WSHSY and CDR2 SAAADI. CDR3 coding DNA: TGCGCCAGCACCGAAGGGGACCCTCAAGAGACCCAGTACTTC. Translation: CASTEGDPQETQYF.

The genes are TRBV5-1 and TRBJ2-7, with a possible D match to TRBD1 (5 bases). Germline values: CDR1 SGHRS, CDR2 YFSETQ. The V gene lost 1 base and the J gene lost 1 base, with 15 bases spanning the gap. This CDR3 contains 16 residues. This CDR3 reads CASSLTTGAPSYEQYF. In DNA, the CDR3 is TGCGCCAGCAGCTTGACAACAGGTGCCCCTTCCTACGAGCAGTACTTC.

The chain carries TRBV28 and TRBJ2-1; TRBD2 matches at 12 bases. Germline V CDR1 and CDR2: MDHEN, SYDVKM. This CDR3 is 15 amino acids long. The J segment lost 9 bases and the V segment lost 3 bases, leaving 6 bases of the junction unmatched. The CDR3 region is CASSFRLAGGAEQFF. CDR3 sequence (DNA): TGTGCCAGCAGTTTTCGTCTAGCGGGAGGGGCTGAGCAGTTCTTC.

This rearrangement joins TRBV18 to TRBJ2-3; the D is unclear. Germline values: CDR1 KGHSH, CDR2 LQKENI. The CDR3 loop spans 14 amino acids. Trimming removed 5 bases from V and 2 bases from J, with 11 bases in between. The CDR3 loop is CASSSRTFTDTQYF. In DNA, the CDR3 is TGTGCCAGCTCATCTAGAACTTTCACAGATACGCAGTATTTT.

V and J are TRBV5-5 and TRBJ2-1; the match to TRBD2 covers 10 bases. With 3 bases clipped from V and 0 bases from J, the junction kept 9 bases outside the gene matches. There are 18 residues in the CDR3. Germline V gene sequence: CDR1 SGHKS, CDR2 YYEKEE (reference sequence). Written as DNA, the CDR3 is TGTGCCAGCAGCTGGGAATACCTAGCGGGAGTCTCCTACAATGAGCAGTTCTTC. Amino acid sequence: CASSWEYLAGVSYNEQFF.

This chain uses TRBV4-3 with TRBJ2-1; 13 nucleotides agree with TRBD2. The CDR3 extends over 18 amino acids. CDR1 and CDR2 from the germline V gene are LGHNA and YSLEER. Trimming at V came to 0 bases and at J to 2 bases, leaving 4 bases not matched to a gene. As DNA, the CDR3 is TGCGCCAGCAGCCAAGACGTCACTAGCGGGAGGGCCTACAATGAGCAGTTCTTC. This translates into CASSQDVTSGRAYNEQFF.

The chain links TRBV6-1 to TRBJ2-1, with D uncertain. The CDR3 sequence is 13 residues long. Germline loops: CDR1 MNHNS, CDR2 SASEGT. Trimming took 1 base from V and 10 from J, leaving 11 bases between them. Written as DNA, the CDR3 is TGTGCCAGCAGTGAAGGTTCTCCGAGGGAGCAGTTCTTC. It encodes CASSEGSPREQFF.

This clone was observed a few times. The CDR3 DNA sequence: TGTGCCAGCAGCTTAGTTGGGCAGGGGTGGACCGGGGAGCTGTTTTTT. Its protein is CASSLVGQGWTGELFF. The rearrangement joins TRBV7-2 to TRBJ2-2; D may be TRBD1 (6 bases). CDR1 is SGHTA and CDR2 is FQGNSA in the germline V gene. This CDR3 has 16 residues. V was shortened by 1 base and J by 5 bases, with 14 bases between the two germline ends.

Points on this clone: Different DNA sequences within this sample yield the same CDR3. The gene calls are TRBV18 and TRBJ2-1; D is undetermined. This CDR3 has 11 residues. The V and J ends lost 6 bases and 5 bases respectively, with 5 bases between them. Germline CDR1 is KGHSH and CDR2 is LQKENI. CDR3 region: CASSPNNEQFF. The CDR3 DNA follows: TGTGCCAGCTCCCCGAACAATGAGCAGTTCTTC.

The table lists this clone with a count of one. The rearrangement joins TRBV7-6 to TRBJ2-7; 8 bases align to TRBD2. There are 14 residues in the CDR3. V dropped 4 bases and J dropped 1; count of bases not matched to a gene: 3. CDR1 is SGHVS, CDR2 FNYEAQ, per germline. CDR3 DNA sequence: TGTGCCAGCAGCTCGAGCGGGAGTTCCTACGAGCAGTACTTC. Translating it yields CASSSSGSSYEQYF.

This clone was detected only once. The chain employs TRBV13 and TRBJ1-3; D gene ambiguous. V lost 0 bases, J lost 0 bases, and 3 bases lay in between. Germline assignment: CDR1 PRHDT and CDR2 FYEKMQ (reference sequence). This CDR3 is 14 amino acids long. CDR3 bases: TGTGCCAGCAGCTTAGGTAGCTCTGGAAACACCATATATTTT. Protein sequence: CASSLGSSGNTIYF. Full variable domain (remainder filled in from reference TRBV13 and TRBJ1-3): AAGVIQSPRHLIKEKRETATLKCYPIPRHDTVYWYQQGPGQDPQFLISFYEKMQSDKGSIPDRFSAQQFSDYHSELNMSSLELGDSALYFCASSLGSSGNTIYFGEGSWLTVV.

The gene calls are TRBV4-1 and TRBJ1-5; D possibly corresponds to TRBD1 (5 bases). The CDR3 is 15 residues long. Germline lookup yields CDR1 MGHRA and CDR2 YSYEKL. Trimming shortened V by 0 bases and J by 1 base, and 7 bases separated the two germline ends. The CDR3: CASSQDQGSNQPQHF. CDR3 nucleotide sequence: TGCGCCAGCAGCCAAGATCAGGGCAGCAATCAGCCCCAGCATTTT.

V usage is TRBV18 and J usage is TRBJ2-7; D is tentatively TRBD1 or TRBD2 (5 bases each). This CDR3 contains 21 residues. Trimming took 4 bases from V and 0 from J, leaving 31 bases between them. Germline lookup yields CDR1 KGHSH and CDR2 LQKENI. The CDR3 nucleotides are TGTGCCAGCTCACGAAAGACCGGGACCCCAGAGCGGATAGCGCCCTCCTACGAGCAGTACTTC. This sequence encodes CASSRKTGTPERIAPSYEQYF.